This T cell receptor (beta chain) was captured in a study of control samples from healthy donors and cancer patients. J was trimmed by 10 bases and V by 8 bases; bases with no gene match: 14. This CDR3 spans 14 amino acids. The germline V gene encodes CDR1 GTSNPN and CDR2 SVGIG (reference sequence). The data were produced by immunoSEQ multiplex PCR, yet TCRdb's version contains in-frame clones alone and is incomplete. The table has 60,000 to 75,000 clones, around 87% seen once. This clone was detected only a few times. This receptor was identified in a woman aged 45 to 65 with head and neck cancer. The rearrangement joins TRBV30 to TRBJ2-1; 10 bases fit TRBD2. The source material was PBMCs. The CDR3 DNA sequence: TGTGCCGGACAAACTAGCGGGGATAGACTGGAGCAGTTCTTC. This codes for CAGQTSGDRLEQFF.